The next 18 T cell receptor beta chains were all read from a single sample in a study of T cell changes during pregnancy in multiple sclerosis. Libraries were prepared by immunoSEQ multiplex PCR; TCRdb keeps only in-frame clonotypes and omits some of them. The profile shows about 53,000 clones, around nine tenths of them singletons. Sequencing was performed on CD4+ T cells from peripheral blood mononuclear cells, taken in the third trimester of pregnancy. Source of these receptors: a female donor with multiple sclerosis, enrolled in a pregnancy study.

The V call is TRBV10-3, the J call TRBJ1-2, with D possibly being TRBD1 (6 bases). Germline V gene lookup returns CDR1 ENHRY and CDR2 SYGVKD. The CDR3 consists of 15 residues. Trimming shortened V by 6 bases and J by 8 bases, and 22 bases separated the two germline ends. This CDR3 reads CAIRDRDIVPGGYTF. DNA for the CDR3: TGTGCCATCAGGGACCGGGACATAGTCCCGGGAGGCTACACCTTC.

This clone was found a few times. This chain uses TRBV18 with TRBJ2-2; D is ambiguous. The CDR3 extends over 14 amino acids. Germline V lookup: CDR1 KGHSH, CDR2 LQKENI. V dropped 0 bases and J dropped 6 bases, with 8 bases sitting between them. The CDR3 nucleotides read TGTGCCAGCTCACCACCGGTAGATTCCGGGGAGCTGTTTTTT. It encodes CASSPPVDSGELFF.

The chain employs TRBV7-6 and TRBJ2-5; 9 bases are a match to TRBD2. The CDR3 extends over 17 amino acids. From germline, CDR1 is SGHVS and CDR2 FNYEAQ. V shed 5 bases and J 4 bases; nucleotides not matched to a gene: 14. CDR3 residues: CASSRPLSRGGRETQYF. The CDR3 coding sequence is TGTGCCAGCAGCCGCCCACTATCGCGGGGGGGCCGAGAGACCCAGTACTTC.

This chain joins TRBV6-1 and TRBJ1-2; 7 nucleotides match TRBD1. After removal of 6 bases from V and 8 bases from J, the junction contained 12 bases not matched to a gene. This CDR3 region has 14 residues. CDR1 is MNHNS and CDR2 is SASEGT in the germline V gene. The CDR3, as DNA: TGTGCCAGCAGAGCCGGGACAGTATTATTGGGCTACACCTTC. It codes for CASRAGTVLLGYTF.

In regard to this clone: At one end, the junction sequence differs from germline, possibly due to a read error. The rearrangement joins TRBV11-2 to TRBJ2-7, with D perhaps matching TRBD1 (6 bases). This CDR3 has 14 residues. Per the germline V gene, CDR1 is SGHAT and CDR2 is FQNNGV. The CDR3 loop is CASSVDRLSYEQYF. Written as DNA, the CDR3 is TGTGCCAGCAGCGTAGACAGGCTATCCTACGAGCAGTACTTC.

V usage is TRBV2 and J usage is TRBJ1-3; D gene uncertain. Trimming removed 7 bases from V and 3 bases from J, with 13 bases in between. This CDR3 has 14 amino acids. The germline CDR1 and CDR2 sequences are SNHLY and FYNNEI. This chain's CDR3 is CASTLTPGGNTIYF. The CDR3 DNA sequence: TGTGCCAGCACCTTAACACCGGGTGGAAACACCATATATTTT.

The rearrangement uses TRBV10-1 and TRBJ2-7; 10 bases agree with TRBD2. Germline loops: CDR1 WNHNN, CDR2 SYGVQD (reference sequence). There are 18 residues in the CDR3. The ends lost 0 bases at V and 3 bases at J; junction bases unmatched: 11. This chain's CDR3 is CASSESGLAGGNFYEQYF. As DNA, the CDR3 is TGCGCCAGCAGTGAGTCTGGGTTAGCGGGGGGTAATTTCTACGAGCAGTACTTC.

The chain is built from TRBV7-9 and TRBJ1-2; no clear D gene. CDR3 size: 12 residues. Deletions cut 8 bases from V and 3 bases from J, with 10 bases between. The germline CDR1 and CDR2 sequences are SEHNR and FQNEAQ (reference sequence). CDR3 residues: CASVVTDYGYTF. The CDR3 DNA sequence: TGTGCCAGCGTGGTCACAGACTATGGCTACACCTTC. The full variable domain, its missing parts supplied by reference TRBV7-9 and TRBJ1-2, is DTGVSQNPRHKITKRGQNVTFRCDPISEHNRLYWYRQTLGQGPEFLTYFQNEAQLEKSRLLSDRFSAERPKGSFSTLEIQRTEQGDSAMYLCASVVTDYGYTFGSGTRLTVV.

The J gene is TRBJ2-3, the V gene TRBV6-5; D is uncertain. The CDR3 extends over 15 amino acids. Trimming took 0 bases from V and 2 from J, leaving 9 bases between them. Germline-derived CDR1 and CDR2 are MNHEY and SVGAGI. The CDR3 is CASSYSNQATDTQYF. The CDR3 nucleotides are TGTGCCAGCAGTTACTCGAACCAGGCCACAGATACGCAGTATTTT.

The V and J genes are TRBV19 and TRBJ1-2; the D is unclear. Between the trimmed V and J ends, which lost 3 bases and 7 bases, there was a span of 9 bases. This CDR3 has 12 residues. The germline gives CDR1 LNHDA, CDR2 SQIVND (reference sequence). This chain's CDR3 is CASSILGSGYTF. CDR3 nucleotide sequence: TGTGCCAGTAGTATTTTGGGGAGTGGCTACACCTTC. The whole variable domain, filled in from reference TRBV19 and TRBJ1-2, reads DGGITQSPKYLFRKEGQNVTLSCEQNLNHDAMYWYRQDPGQGLRLIYYSQIVNDFQKGDIAEGYSVSREKKESFPLTVTSAQKNPTAFYLCASSILGSGYTFGSGTRLTVV.

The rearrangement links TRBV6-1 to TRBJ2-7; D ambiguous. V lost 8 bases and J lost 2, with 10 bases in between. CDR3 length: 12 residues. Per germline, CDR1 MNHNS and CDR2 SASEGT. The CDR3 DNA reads TGTGCCAGCCCTGGGCCGACCTACGAGCAGTACTTC. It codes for CASPGPTYEQYF.

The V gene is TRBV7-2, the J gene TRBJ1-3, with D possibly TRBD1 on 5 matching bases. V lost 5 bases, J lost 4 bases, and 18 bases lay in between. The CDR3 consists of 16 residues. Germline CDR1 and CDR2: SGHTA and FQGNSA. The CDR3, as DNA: TGTGCCAGCAGCCATATAGAGCGGGGCGTCGGAAACACCATATATTTT. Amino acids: CASSHIERGVGNTIYF.

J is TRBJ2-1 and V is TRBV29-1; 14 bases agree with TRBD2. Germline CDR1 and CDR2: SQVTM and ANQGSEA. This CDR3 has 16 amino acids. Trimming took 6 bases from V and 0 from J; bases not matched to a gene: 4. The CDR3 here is CSVDGTSGGSYNEQFF. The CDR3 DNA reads TGCAGCGTAGATGGGACTAGCGGGGGCTCCTACAATGAGCAGTTCTTC.

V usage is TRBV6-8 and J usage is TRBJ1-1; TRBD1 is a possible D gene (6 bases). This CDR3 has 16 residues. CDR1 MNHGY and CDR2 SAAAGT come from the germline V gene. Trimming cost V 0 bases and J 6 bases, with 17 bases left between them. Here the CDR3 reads CASSYSQGRALAEAFF. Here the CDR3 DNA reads TGTGCCAGCAGTTACTCTCAGGGGAGAGCACTGGCTGAAGCTTTCTTT.

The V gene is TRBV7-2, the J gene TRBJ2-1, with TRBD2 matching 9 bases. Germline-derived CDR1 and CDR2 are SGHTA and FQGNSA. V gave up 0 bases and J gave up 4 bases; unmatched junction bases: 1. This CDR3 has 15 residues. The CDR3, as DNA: TGTGCCAGCAGCTTAGCAACTAGCGGGTACAATGAGCAGTTCTTC. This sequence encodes CASSLATSGYNEQFF.

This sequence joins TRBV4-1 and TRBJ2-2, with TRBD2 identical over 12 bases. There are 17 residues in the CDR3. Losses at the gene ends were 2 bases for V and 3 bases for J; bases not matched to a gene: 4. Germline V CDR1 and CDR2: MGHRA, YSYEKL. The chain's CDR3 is CASSQSTSGGYTGELFF. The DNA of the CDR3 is TGCGCCAGCAGCCAATCAACTAGCGGGGGGTACACCGGGGAGCTGTTTTTT.

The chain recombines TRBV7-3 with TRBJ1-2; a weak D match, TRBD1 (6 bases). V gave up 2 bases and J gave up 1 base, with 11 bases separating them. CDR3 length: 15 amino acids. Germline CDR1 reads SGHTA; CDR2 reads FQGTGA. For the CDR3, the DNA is TGTGCCAGCAGCTTAGTTGGCAGGGGTAACTATGGCTACACCTTC. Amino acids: CASSLVGRGNYGYTF.

The CDR3 loop reads CASSYRETGEEQFF. The CDR3 nucleotides read TGTGCCAGCAGTTACCGGGAAACAGGGGAGGAGCAGTTCTTC. This chain joins TRBV6-5 and TRBJ2-1; 7 bases fit TRBD1. After removal of 2 bases from V and 10 bases from J, the junction contained 8 bases not matched to a gene. Germline V gene lookup returns CDR1 MNHEY and CDR2 SVGAGI. The CDR3 covers 14 residues.